The source of this TCR beta chain is a study of identical twins. General study points: Findings came from cross-sectional statistics, without long-term follow-up of donors.

Between the trimmed V and J ends, which lost 0 bases and 11 bases, there was a span of 13 bases. CDR1 and CDR2 from the germline V gene are ENHRY and SYGVKD. This CDR3 is 13 amino acids long. A single record per CDR3 protein comes from TCRdb applying MiXCR to the 5' RACE reads. This sample has 700,000 or so distinct CDR3 sequences, with approximately 9% found just once. This clonotype was seen at least ten times. Its specificity is not known. Separately, the same data were catalogued under a study of yellow fever vaccine responses in identical twins. That source adds: In identical twins, vaccine T cell responses appeared partly shared and partly individual.

The rearrangement uses TRBV10-3 and TRBJ2-5; a possible D gene is TRBD1 (5 bases). The specimen sequenced was PBMCs. This clonotype originated in a woman aged 18-35 years in good health. CDR3 nucleotide sequence: TGTGCCATCAGTGAGTCGAAGGGGTCGACTCAGTACTTC. Protein: CAISESKGSTQYF.